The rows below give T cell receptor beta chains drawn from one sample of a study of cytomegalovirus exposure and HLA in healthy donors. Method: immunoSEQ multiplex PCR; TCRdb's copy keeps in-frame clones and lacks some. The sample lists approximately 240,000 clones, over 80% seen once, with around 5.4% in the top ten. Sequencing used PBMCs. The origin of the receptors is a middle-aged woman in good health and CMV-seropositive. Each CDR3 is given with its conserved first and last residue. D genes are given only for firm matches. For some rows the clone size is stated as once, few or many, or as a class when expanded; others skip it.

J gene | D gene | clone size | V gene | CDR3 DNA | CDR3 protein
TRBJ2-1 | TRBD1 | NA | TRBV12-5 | TGTGCTAGTGGTTTGTCTACAGGGGAGCGTGAGCAGTTCTTC | CASGLSTGEREQFF
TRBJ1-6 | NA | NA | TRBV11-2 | TGTGCCAGCAGCTCACTTCGGAGTTCCCCCCTCCACTTT | CASSSLRSSPLHF
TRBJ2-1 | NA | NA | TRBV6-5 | TGTGCCAGCAGACCCTTGATAGCCAATGAGCAGTTCTTC | CASRPLIANEQFF
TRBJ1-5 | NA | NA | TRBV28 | TGTGCCAGCAGTTTCAGGGGTAAAGGCAATCAGCCCCAGCATTTT | CASSFRGKGNQPQHF
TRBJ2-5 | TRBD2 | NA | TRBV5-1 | TGCGCCAGCAGCTTGGTGGTAGCGGGACTAGGGCAAGAGACCCAGTACTTC | CASSLVVAGLGQETQYF
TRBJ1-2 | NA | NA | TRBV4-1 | TGCGCCAGCAGCCAAGTCGTCACGCCTAGTAACTATGGCTACACCTTC | CASSQVVTPSNYGYTF
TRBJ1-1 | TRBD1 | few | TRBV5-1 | TGCGCCAGCAGCTTGGTGTACAGGGGAGGTACTGAAGCTTTCTTT | CASSLVYRGGTEAFF
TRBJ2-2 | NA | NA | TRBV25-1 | TGTGCCAGCAGTGTCACAGGGAACACCGGGGAGCTGTTTTTT | CASSVTGNTGELFF
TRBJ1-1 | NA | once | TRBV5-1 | TGCGCCAGCAGCTTATCGGGGGACACTGAAGCTTTCTTT | CASSLSGDTEAFF
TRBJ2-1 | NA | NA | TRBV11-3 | TGTGCCAGCAGCTTAAGGGAGAACACCTACAATGAGCAGTTCTTC | CASSLRENTYNEQFF
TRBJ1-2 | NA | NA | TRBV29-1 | TGCAGCGCCACCTCGGGACGAGGGGGGGGCTATGGCTACACCTTC | CSATSGRGGGYGYTF
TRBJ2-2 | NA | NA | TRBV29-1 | TGCAGCGTTGACAGGGGCACCGGGGAGCTGTTTTTT | CSVDRGTGELFF
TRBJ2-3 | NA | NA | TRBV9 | TGTGCCAGCAGCCACTCCCTTAGTGACACAGATACGCAGTATTTT | CASSHSLSDTDTQYF
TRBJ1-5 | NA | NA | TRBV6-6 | TGTGCCAGCACCAGAGAGGGTTCTCAGCCCCAGCATTTT | CASTREGSQPQHF
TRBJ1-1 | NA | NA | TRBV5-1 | TGCGCCAGCAGCTCCCGACCCCTCCAACAGGCAACTGAAGCTTTCTTT | CASSSRPLQQATEAFF
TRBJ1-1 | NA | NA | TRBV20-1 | TGCAGTGCTAACAGGGCGGCTGAAGCTTTCTTT | CSANRAAEAFF
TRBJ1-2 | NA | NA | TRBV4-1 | TGCGCCAGCAGCCCCGTTCAAAGCGTCTCCCCTAACTATGGCTACACCTTC | CASSPVQSVSPNYGYTF
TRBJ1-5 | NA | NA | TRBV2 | TGTGCCAGCAGTCAGGGTTTAACGGACAATCAGCCCCAGCATTTT | CASSQGLTDNQPQHF
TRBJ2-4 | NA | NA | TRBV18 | TGTGCCAGCTCACCACCGGTAGGAGAAAACATTCAGTACTTC | CASSPPVGENIQYF
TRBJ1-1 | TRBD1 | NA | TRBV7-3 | TGTGCCAGCAGCCCGGGACAGGGGAGGACTGAAGCTTTCTTT | CASSPGQGRTEAFF
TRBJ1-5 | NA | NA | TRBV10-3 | TGTGCCATCGGGGCAGCCGATCAGCCCCAGCATTTT | CAIGAADQPQHF
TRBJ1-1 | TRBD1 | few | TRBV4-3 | TGCGCCAGCAGCCATCGACAGGGGGGGAACACTGAAGCTTTCTTT | CASSHRQGGNTEAFF
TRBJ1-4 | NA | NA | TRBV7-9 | TGTGCCAGCAGCTTAGAGACGGGTGAAAAACTGTTTTTT | CASSLETGEKLFF
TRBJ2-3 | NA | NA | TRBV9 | TGTGCCAGCAGCGGGACATCCCTTAACACAGATACGCAGTATTTT | CASSGTSLNTDTQYF
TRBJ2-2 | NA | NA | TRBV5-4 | TGTGCCAGCAGCTTGGCCGGGATCTACACCGGGGAGCTGTTTTTT | CASSLAGIYTGELFF
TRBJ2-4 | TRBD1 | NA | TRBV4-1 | TGCGCCAGCAGCCAAGGTGTCCTAGGACAGGGAAACATTCAGTACTTC | CASSQGVLGQGNIQYF
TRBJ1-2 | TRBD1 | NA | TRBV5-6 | TGTGCCAGCAGCTTCAGAACCGGGACAGCACCTTATGGCTACACCTTC | CASSFRTGTAPYGYTF
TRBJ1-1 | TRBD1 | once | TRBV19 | TGTGCCAGTAGTATAGGCAGGACAGGGGCCACTGAAGCTTTCTTT | CASSIGRTGATEAFF
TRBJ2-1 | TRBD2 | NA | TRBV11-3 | TGTGCCAGCAGCTTAGTCGGGAGGGAGCAGTTCTTC | CASSLVGREQFF
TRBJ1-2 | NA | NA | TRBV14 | TGTGCCAGCAGCCCCAGGGGCCTTAGCTATGGCTACACCTTC | CASSPRGLSYGYTF
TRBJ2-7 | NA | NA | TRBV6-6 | TGTGCCAGCAGCTTTCCTTGGAGTGAGCACGAGCAGTACTTC | CASSFPWSEHEQYF
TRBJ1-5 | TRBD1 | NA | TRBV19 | TGTGCCAGTAGTATAGAGGGGACAGACCAGCATTTT | CASSIEGTDQHF
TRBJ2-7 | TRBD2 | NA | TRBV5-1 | TGCGCCAGCAGCTTCTGGACTAGCGGGCCGACCTACGAGCAGTACTTC | CASSFWTSGPTYEQYF
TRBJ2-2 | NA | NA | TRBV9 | TGTGCCAGCAGCCCTAATACGAACACCGGGGAGCTGTTTTTT | CASSPNTNTGELFF
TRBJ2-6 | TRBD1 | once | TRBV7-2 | TGTGCCAGCAACCGGGACAGATATCCCACTGGGGCCAACGTCCTGACTTTC | CASNRDRYPTGANVLTF
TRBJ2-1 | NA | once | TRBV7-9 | TGTGCCAGCAGCTTAGTTTTAAATGAGCAGTTCTTC | CASSLVLNEQFF
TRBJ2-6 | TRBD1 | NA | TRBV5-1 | TGCGCCAGCAGCTTGGACAGGGGAATTGGGGCCAACGTCCTGACTTTC | CASSLDRGIGANVLTF
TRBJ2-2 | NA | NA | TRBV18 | TGTGCCAGCTCACCAAATCAGGAATTGAACACCGGGGAGCTGTTTTTT | CASSPNQELNTGELFF
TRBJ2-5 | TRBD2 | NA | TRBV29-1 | TGCAGCGTTGAAAGCGGGGCGGGTGAGACCCAGTACTTC | CSVESGAGETQYF
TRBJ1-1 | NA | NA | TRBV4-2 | TGTGCCAGCAGCCAAGCCCGACAGGCAGGCACTGAAGCTTTCTTT | CASSQARQAGTEAFF
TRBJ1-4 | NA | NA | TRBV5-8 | TGTGCCAGCAGCCCCCGGGGAGGGATGAGTGAAAAACTGTTTTTT | CASSPRGGMSEKLFF
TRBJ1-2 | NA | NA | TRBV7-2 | TGTGCCAGCAGCCCTGGACAGCCCAACTATGGCTACACCTTC | CASSPGQPNYGYTF
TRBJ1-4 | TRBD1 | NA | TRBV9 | TGTGCCAGCAGCGTAGCTCTGGGGACAGGGGGCGGCGAAAAACTGTTTTTT | CASSVALGTGGGEKLFF
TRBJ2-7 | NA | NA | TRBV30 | TGTGCCTGGAGCCCCGGACTTTCCTACGAGCAGTACTTC | CAWSPGLSYEQYF
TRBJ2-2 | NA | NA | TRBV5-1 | TGCGCCAGCAGCTTGGTTCCGGGGACCGGGGAGCTGTTTTTT | CASSLVPGTGELFF
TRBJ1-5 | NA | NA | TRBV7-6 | TGTGCCAGCAGCTTAAGGGGCACCCGAGATCAGCCCCAGCATTTT | CASSLRGTRDQPQHF
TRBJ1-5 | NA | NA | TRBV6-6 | TGTGCCAGCAGTTACGTCCAGGGTAATCAGCCCCAGCATTTT | CASSYVQGNQPQHF
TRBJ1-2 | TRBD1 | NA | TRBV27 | TGTGCCAGCAGTCTACAGGGGACAGGGGGCTACTATGGCTACACCTTC | CASSLQGTGGYYGYTF
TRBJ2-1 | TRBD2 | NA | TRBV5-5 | TGTGCCAGCAGCTTCCCACTAGCGGGGGAATTTAATGAGCAGTTCTTC | CASSFPLAGEFNEQFF
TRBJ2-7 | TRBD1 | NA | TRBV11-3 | TGTGCCAGCAGCATTCTTACAGGGGTTTGGACCTACGAGCAGTACTTC | CASSILTGVWTYEQYF
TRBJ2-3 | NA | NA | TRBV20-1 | TGCAGTGCTAGGATAGCCGGTACGCAGTATTTT | CSARIAGTQYF
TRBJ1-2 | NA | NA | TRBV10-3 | TGTGCCATCTCAGCCAGTTTGAGGGAGGCTTCTGGCTACACCTTC | CAISASLREASGYTF